The 13 T cell receptor beta chains reported below all come from one sample, sequenced in a study of radiation and T cells in renal cell carcinoma. Produced via immunoSEQ multiplex PCR; TCRdb's table is partial and in-frame only. Here the sample spans roughly 78,000 clones, roughly 82% being singletons. Sample time point: blood 2 weeks post-SBRT. Stated treatment: 15 Gy SBRT to primary tumor, nephrectomy 4 weeks later. The specimen comprised blood, sampled from a patient whose treatment included radiotherapy and nephrectomy. The receptors were sampled from a man between 60 and 75 years old with renal cell carcinoma.

V gene TRBV28 combines with J gene TRBJ1-1, with D unresolved. Germline loops: CDR1 MDHEN, CDR2 SYDVKM. The V and J ends lost 4 bases and 3 bases respectively, with 12 bases between them. The CDR3 has 14 amino acids. The CDR3 sequence: CASSWAGRYTEAFF. For the CDR3, the DNA is TGTGCCAGCAGTTGGGCGGGGAGGTACACTGAAGCTTTCTTT.

V is TRBV18 and J is TRBJ2-5; tentative D call: TRBD1 (6 bases). The CDR3 is made up of 12 amino acids. Trimming removed 3 bases from V and 5 bases from J, with 7 bases in between. CDR1 is KGHSH and CDR2 is LQKENI in the germline V gene. The CDR3 loop reads CASSPQGETQYF. CDR3 coding DNA: TGTGCCAGCTCACCCCAGGGGGAGACCCAGTACTTC.

By share, this clone counts as medium-sized (0.01 to 0.1%). The rearrangement uses TRBV28 and TRBJ1-1, with TRBD1 identical over 10 bases. V shed 4 bases, J shed 4 bases, and the junction held 12 bases outside the gene matches. Germline-derived CDR1 and CDR2 are MDHEN and SYDVKM. The CDR3 length is 17 residues. This chain's CDR3 is CASSSDRQGAWSTEAFF. In nucleotides, the CDR3 is TGTGCCAGCAGTTCCGATAGACAGGGGGCATGGAGCACTGAAGCTTTCTTT. Combining the CDR3 with reference TRBV28 and TRBJ1-1 gives the whole variable domain DVKVTQSSRYLVKRTGEKVFLECVQDMDHENMFWYRQDPGLGLRLIYFSYDVKMKEKGDIPEGYSVSREKKERFSLILESASTNQTSMYLCASSSDRQGAWSTEAFFGQGTRLTVV.

This clone has only one observation. This chain uses TRBV5-1 with TRBJ2-2; no firm D call. This CDR3 is 15 amino acids long. Germline V gene sequence: CDR1 SGHRS, CDR2 YFSETQ. Deletions cut 0 bases from V and 2 bases from J, with 8 bases between. CDR3 nucleotide sequence: TGCGCCAGCAGCTTGGAGAAAGGAAACACCGGGGAGCTGTTTTTT. Encoded protein: CASSLEKGNTGELFF.

This clone came up a few times. The rearrangement joins TRBV4-2 to TRBJ2-7; 9 nucleotides match TRBD2. The trim removed 1 base at V and 3 bases at J, leaving 10 bases unmatched. CDR3 size: 17 residues. CDR1 and CDR2 from the germline V gene are LGHNA and YNFKEQ. The CDR3 sequence is CASSQGASAGGIYEQYF. DNA for the CDR3: TGTGCCAGCAGCCAAGGTGCTTCCGCGGGAGGGATCTACGAGCAGTACTTC.

This chain links TRBV13 with TRBJ2-5, with a weak D call TRBD2 (6 bases). V gave up 5 bases and J gave up 2 bases, with 15 bases separating them. The CDR3 extends over 15 amino acids. Germline assignment: CDR1 PRHDT and CDR2 FYEKMQ (reference sequence). CDR3 DNA sequence: TGTGCCAGCAGCCTACTCGCCGGGAGTCAAGAGACCCAGTACTTC. Translating it yields CASSLLAGSQETQYF.

The chain joins TRBV28 to TRBJ2-2, with 7 bases that match TRBD2. V gave up 2 bases and J gave up 6 bases; unmatched junction bases: 6. Germline V CDR1 and CDR2: MDHEN, SYDVKM. The CDR3 runs 15 residues. The chain's CDR3 is CASSLAGEVAGELFF. The CDR3 region has the DNA TGTGCCAGCAGTTTAGCGGGAGAGGTGGCCGGGGAGCTGTTTTTT.

This chain joins TRBV29-1 and TRBJ2-7; D call uncertain. The ends were cut back, 4 bases at V and 3 bases at J, with 10 bases in the middle. CDR3 length: 12 amino acids. Germline CDR1 is SQVTM and CDR2 is ANQGSEA. Here the CDR3 DNA reads TGCAGCGTTGTATTCCAAGACTACGAGCAGTACTTC. Its translation: CSVVFQDYEQYF.

This clone was seen more than once but under ten times. This chain links TRBV4-2 with TRBJ2-1, with 14 bases matching TRBD2. Germline V lookup: CDR1 LGHNA, CDR2 YNFKEQ. CDR3 length equals 18 residues. V lost 3 bases, J lost 4 bases, and 8 bases stayed unmatched. CDR3 DNA sequence: TGTGCCAGCAGCCAGGGACTAGCGGGAGTGGTGGCATACAATGAGCAGTTCTTC. It yields the protein CASSQGLAGVVAYNEQFF.

V gene TRBV30 combines with J gene TRBJ2-7; 8 bases are a match to TRBD2. V was clipped by 4 bases and J by 3 bases; unmatched bases: 11. This CDR3 is 15 amino acids long. CDR1 is GTSNPN, CDR2 SVGIG, per germline (reference sequence). CDR3 in amino acids: CAWTPGHAGGYEQYF. DNA of the CDR3: TGTGCCTGGACCCCGGGACACGCGGGGGGCTACGAGCAGTACTTC.

This chain uses TRBV19 with TRBJ2-1, with 11 bases lining up with TRBD2. The J segment lost 7 bases and the V segment lost 4 bases, leaving 6 bases of the junction unmatched. CDR1 is LNHDA and CDR2 is SQIVND in the germline V gene (reference sequence). This CDR3 spans 15 amino acids. CDR3 protein: CASSRWTSGQNEQFF. CDR3 DNA sequence: TGTGCCAGTAGTAGATGGACTAGCGGGCAGAATGAGCAGTTCTTC.

The chain links TRBV7-9 to TRBJ2-1, with 7 positions matching TRBD2. The CDR3 is 16 amino acids. In germline, CDR1 is SEHNR, CDR2 FQNEAQ (reference sequence). After removal of 2 bases from V and 6 bases from J, the junction contained 10 bases not matched to a gene. As DNA, the CDR3 is TGTGCCAGCAGCTTACCGGAGCGGGGCCCCGGCAATGAGCAGTTCTTC. Translation gives CASSLPERGPGNEQFF. The full variable domain, completed using reference TRBV7-9 and TRBJ2-1, is DTGVSQNPRHKITKRGQNVTFRCDPISEHNRLYWYRQTLGQGPEFLTYFQNEAQLEKSRLLSDRFSAERPKGSFSTLEIQRTEQGDSAMYLCASSLPERGPGNEQFFGPGTRLTVL.

The gene calls are TRBV19 and TRBJ2-1; D gene unclear. Trimming stripped 6 bases from V and 16 bases from J, with 22 bases between. Germline V CDR1 and CDR2: LNHDA, SQIVND (reference sequence). This CDR3 contains 13 residues. CDR3 DNA: TGTGCCAGTAGCCGAATTGGGCTTTTAGGGCGTTTCTTC. Amino acid sequence: CASSRIGLLGRFF. The variable domain in full, with the rest retrieved from reference TRBV19 and TRBJ2-1, is DGGITQSPKYLFRKEGQNVTLSCEQNLNHDAMYWYRQDPGQGLRLIYYSQIVNDFQKGDIAEGYSVSREKKESFPLTVTSAQKNPTAFYLCASSRIGLLGRFFGPGTRLTVL.